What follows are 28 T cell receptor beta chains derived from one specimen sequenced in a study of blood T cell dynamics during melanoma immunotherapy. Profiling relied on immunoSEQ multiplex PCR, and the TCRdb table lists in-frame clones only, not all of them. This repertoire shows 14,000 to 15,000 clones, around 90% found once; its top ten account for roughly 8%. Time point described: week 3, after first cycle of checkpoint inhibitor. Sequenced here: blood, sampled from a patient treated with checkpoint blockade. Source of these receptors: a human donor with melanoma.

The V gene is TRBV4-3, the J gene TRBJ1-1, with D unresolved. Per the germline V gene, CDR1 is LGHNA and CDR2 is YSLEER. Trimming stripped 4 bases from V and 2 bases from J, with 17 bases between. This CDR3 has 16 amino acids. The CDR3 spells CASSRSLSGVNTEAFF. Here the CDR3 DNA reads TGCGCCAGCAGCCGGTCCCTTAGCGGCGTAAACACTGAAGCTTTCTTT.

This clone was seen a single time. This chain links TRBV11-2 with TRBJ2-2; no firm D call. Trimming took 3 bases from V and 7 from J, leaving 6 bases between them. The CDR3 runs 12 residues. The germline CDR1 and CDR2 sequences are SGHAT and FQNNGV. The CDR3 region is CASSLDIGELFF. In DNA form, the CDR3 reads TGTGCCAGCAGCTTGGATATCGGGGAGCTGTTTTTT.

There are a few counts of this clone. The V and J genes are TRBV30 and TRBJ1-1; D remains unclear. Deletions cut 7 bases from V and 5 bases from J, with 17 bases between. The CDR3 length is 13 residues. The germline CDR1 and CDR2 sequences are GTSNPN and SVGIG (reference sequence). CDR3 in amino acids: CALTRALGTEAFF. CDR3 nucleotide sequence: TGTGCCTTAACCCGGGCCCTGGGAACTGAAGCTTTCTTT.

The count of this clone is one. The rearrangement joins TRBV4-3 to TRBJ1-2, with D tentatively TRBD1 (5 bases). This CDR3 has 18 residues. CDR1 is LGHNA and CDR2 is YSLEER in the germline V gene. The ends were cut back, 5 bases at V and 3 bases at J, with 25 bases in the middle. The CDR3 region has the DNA TGCGCCAGCAGCTCCTCCGCGGCCGGGACGGCACTAGACTATGGCTACACCTTC. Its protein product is CASSSSAAGTALDYGYTF.

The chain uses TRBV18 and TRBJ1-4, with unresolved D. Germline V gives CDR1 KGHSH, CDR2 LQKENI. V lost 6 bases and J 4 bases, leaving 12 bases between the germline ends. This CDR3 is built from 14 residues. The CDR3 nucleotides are TGTGCCAGCTCCATCGGCCGGATTAATGAAAAACTGTTTTTT. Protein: CASSIGRINEKLFF.

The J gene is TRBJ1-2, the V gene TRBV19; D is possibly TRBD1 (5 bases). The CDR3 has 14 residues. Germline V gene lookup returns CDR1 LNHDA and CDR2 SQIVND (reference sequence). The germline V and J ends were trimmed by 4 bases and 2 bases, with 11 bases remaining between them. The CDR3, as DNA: TGTGCCAGTAGTAAGCGGCAGGGCAACTATGGCTACACCTTC. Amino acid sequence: CASSKRQGNYGYTF.

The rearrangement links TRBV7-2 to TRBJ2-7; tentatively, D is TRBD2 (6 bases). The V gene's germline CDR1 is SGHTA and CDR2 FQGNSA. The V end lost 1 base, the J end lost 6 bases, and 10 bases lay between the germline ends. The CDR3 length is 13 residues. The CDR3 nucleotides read TGTGCCAGCAGCTTAGTCCAGGGAGGCGAGCAGTACTTC. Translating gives CASSLVQGGEQYF.

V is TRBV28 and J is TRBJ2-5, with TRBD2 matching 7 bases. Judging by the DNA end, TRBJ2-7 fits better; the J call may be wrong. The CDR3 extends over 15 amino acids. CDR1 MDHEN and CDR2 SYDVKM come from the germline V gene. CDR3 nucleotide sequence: TGTGCCAGCAGCCCAGCCGCCGCTACTAGCGACGAGCAGTACTTC. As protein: CASSPAAATSDEQYF.

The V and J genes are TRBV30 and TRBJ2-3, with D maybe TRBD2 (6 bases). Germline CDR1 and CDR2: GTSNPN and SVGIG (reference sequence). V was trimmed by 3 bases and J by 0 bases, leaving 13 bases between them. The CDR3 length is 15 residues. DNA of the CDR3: TGTGCCTGGAGCGGGACTCACCAAAGCACAGATACGCAGTATTTT. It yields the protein CAWSGTHQSTDTQYF.

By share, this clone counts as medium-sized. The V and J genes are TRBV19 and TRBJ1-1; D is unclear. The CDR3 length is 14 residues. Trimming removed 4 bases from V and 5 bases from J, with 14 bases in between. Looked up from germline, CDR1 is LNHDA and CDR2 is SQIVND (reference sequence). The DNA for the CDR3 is TGTGCCAGTAGTACCTTAATAGGGAGGACTGAAGCTTTCTTT. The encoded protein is CASSTLIGRTEAFF. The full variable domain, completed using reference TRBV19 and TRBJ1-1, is DGGITQSPKYLFRKEGQNVTLSCEQNLNHDAMYWYRQDPGQGLRLIYYSQIVNDFQKGDIAEGYSVSREKKESFPLTVTSAQKNPTAFYLCASSTLIGRTEAFFGQGTRLTVV.

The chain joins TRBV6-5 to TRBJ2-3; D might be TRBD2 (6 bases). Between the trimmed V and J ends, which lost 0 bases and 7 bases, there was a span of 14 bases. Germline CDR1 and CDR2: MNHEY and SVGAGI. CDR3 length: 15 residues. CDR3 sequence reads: CASSYSRGSRNTQYF. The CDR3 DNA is TGTGCCAGCAGTTACTCTCGGGGGTCCAGGAATACGCAGTATTTT.

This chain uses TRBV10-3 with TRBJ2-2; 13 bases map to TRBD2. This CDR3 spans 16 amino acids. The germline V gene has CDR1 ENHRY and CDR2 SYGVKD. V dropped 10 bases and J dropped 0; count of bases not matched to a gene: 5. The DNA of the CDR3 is TGTGCCACCGGGACTAGCGGGGATTCGAACACCGGGGAGCTGTTTTTT. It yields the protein CATGTSGDSNTGELFF.

DNA for the CDR3: TGTGCCTGGCAGACGGGAGGCACAGATACGCAGTATTTT. Amino acids: CAWQTGGTDTQYF. The chain couples TRBV30 to TRBJ2-3; D may be TRBD2 (6 bases). V lost 5 bases and J lost 1, with 10 bases in between. Per the germline V gene, CDR1 is GTSNPN and CDR2 is SVGIG (reference sequence). There are 13 residues in the CDR3.

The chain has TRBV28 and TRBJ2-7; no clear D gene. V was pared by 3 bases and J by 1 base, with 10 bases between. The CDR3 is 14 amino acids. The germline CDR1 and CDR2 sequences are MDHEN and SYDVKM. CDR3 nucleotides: TGTGCCAGCAGTTTGGGCATCTTATCCTACGAGCAGTACTTC. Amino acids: CASSLGILSYEQYF.

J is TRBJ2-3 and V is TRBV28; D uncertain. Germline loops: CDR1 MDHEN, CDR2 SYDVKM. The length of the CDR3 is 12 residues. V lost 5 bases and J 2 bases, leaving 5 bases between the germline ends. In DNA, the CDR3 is TGTGCCAGCAGTATCTTCACAGATACGCAGTATTTT. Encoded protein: CASSIFTDTQYF.

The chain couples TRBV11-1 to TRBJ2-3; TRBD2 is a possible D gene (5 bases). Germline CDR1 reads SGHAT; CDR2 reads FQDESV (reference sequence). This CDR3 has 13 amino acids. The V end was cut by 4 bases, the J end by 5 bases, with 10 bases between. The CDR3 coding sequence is TGTGCCAGCAGCTCCGACGGGAAAGATACGCAGTATTTT. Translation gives CASSSDGKDTQYF. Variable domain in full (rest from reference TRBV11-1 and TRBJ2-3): EAEVAQSPRYKITEKSQAVAFWCDPISGHATLYWYRQILGQGPELLVQFQDESVVDDSQLPKDRFSAERLKGVDSTLKIQPAELGDSAMYLCASSSDGKDTQYFGPGTRLTVL.

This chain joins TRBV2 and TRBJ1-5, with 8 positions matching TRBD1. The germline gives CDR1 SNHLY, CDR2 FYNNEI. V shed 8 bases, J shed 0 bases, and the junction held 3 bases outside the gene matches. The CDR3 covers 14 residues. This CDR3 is CASGQGHSNQPQHF. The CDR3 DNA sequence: TGTGCCAGCGGACAGGGACATAGCAATCAGCCCCAGCATTTT.

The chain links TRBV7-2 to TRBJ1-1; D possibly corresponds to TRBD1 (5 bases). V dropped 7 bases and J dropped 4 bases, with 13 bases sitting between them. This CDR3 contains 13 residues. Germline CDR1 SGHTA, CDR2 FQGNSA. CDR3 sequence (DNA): TGTGCCAGCACCCCTGTAAGGGGCACTGAAGCTTTCTTT. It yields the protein CASTPVRGTEAFF.

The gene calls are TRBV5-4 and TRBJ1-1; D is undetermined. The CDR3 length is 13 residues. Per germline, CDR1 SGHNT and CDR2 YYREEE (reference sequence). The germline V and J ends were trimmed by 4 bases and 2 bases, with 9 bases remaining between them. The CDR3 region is CASSRGLNTEAFF. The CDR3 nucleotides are TGTGCCAGCAGCCGGGGTCTCAACACTGAAGCTTTCTTT.

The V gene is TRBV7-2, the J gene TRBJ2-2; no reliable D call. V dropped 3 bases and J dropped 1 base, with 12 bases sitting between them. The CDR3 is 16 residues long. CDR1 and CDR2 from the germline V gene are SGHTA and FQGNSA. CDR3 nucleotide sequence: TGTGCCAGCAGCTTTACTCGACTGAAGAACACCGGGGAGCTGTTTTTT. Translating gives CASSFTRLKNTGELFF. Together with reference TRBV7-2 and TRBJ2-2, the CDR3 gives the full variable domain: GAGVSQSPSNKVTEKGKDVELRCDPISGHTALYWYRQSLGQGLEFLIYFQGNSAPDKSGLPSDRFSAERTGGSVSTLTIQRTQQEDSAVYLCASSFTRLKNTGELFFGEGSRLTVL.

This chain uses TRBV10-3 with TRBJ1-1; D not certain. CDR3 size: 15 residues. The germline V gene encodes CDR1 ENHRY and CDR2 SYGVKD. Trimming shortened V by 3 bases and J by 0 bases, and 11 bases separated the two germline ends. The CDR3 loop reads CAISEYGLMNTEAFF. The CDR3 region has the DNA TGTGCCATCAGTGAATATGGTTTAATGAACACTGAAGCTTTCTTT.

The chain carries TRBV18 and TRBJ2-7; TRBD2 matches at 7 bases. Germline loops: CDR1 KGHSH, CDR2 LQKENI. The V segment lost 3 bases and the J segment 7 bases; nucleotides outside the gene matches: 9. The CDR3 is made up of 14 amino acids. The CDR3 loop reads CASSPPGGLGEQYF. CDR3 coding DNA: TGTGCCAGCTCACCTCCGGGGGGTCTCGGAGAGCAGTACTTC.

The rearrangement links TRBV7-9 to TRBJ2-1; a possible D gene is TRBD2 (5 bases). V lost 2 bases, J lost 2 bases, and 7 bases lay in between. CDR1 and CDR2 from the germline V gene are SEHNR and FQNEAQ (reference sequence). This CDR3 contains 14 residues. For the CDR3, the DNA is TGTGCCAGCAGCTTAAGCGGACCCTACAATGAGCAGTTCTTC. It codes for CASSLSGPYNEQFF.

CDR3 sequence reads: CASSPVAGATGELFF. CDR3 sequence (DNA): TGTGCCAGCAGTCCGGTAGCGGGAGCGACCGGGGAGCTGTTTTTT. The chain is built from TRBV27 and TRBJ2-2; 9 positions agree with TRBD2. Germline V CDR1 and CDR2: MNHEY, SMNVEV (reference sequence). The CDR3 is 15 residues long. J lost 5 bases, V lost 5 bases, and 6 bases had no gene match.

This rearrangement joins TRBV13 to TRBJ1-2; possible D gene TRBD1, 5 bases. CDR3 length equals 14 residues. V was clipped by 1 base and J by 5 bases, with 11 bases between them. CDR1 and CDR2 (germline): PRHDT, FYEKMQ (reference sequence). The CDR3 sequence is CASSLEQGDYGYTF. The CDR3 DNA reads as TGTGCCAGCAGCTTAGAGCAGGGAGATTATGGCTACACCTTC.

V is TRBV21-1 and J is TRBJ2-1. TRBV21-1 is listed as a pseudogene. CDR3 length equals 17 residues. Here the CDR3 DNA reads TGTGCCAGCAGCAAGCCCCAAACTCGGGACGCCGCCAATGAGCAGTTCTTC. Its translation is CASSKPQTRDAANEQFF.

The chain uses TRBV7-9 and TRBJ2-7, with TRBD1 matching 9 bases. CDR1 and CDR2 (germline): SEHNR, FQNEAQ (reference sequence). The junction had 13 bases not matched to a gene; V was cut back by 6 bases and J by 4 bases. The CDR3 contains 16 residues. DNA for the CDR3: TGTGCCAGCAGATTGACGGGAGCCGGACAGGGGTACGAGCAGTACTTC. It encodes CASRLTGAGQGYEQYF.

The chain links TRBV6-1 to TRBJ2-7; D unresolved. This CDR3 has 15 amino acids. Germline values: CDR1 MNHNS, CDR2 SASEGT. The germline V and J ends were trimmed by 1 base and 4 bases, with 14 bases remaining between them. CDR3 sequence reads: CASSEVWRGTYEQYF. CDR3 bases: TGTGCCAGCAGTGAAGTGTGGCGCGGAACATACGAGCAGTACTTC.